Here is one T cell receptor beta chain with its context. The antigen it recognizes is unknown. Base qualities are not provided; no much larger clone lies one nucleotide away. The CDR3 regions of human TCRbeta chains were analyzed by immunosequencing. Per the authors' processing: TCRs in the repertoires were matched against a reference library of SARS-CoV-2-specific TCRs that had been generated with the MIRA antigen-specificity platform. Breadth meant the fraction of unique TCRs that were SARS-CoV-2-associated, whereas depth meant the fraction of total T cells that were SARS-CoV-2-associated. Each spike-specific TCR was assigned to its reactive spike region and to a CD4 or CD8 class using the MIRA data. Log10-transformed breadth and depth values were compared by one-way ANOVA with Sidak's multiple comparisons tests. TCRdb limited this immuneACCESS table to in-frame rearrangements with V and J called. A share of clones is missing; checked studies link under half to unresolved V genes, and the rest is unexplained. For V, J and clone size, that table is used; D and trimming come from the DNA. In this sample the table shows 160,000 or so clones, under 95% of which occur a single time. The top ten constitute around 4.6% of the sample.

This specimen comes from a study of T cell responses to AZD1222 COVID-19 vaccine (dated by TCRdb to the early 2020s). Study-level background: TCR sequencing was performed for 233 trial participants, of whom about 200 were given two doses of AZD1222 and roughly 25 were given two doses of MenACWY control vaccine. Trial participants were enrolled by age into 18-55, 56-69 and 70-plus year subgroups, with approximately 150, 30 and 60 TCR-sequenced participants respectively.

Overall study outcomes, separate from this receptor: Vaccine-associated CD4 TCRs spanned the whole spike protein, with dominant responses in regions 160-218 and 743-854. In the small 56-69-year group, the increase in depth fell short of significance, most likely because of low power. Conclusions about previously exposed vaccinees were limited because only six AZD1222 recipients were SARS-CoV-2 seropositive at baseline. After two AZD1222 doses, both the breadth and the depth of spike-specific TCRs were significantly higher than at day 0 and than in MenACWY recipients. Participants were mostly white British and included more females than males, and it was suggested by the authors that clonal diversity may have been underestimated. No day 14 peak-response samples were available, so repertoires were characterized only after the peak T cell response. Reportedly, close to half of the unique spike-specific TCRs recognized epitopes lying outside the regions that are mutated in the B.1.351 and B.1.1.7 variants.

V sheds 5 bases and J sheds 4 bases, leaving 15 bases between their ends. Measured from the cysteine to the phenylalanine, the CDR3 is 15 residues long. Only the CDR3 region is kept as DNA, spanning 45 bases read in frame from base 1. As encoded in the germline V gene, CDR1 is SNHLY while CDR2 is FYNNEI. Reading the label with the study, this specimen's time point is: baseline before first vaccination. According to the study, the label for this sample's treatment or condition signals: meningococcal conjugate vaccine given as trial control. Vaccinee samples were obtained from the UK trials COV001 and COV002, which included a single-blind randomized controlled phase 2/3 trial of AZD1222 (ChAdOx1 nCoV-19) in healthy adults. For TCRbeta chain sequencing, PBMC samples from trial participants were taken at day 0 and at day 28 after the second dose.

Specimen: peripheral blood, collected on day 0 of MenACWY control vaccination. The clonotype comes from an adult in good health. The rearranged chain carries TRBV2 and TRBJ1-5, with TRBD1 tentatively as D gene (5 bases match). The CDR3 is CASSPRTPTNQPQHF. The DNA sequence reads TGTGCCAGCAGTCCGCGGACACCTACAAATCAGCCCCAGCATTTT.